The entry below gives a single TCR beta chain sequence along with its context. Its specific antigen is unknown. It has no much larger one-base neighbor in the sample; base qualities were not kept. This entry is derived from a study of blood T cell repertoires in COVID-19 (TCRdb year 2020). Regarding the research as a whole: Collaborator samples came from the United States, Italy and Spain and covered acute and convalescent phases of COVID-19. The material from the prospective study consisted of cDNA or gDNA derived from T cells, B-cell-depleted T cells, or PBMCs. The dataset comprised deeply sampled blood TCRbeta repertoires from subjects exposed to, actively infected with, or recovered from COVID-19. The repertoires were made available in a free public database intended to serve as a resource for research on the immune response to SARS-CoV-2. The samples were drawn from the first 160 participants of the ongoing ImmuneRACE study and from 1,200 or so subjects provided by 6 global collaborators. Nearly every sample came with metadata listing a de-identified subject ID, COVID-19 status, age in years and sex. Where available, HLA class I and class II types were obtained from metadata supplied by the sample provider rather than from assay-based typing. Paper-wide results and their limitations: The quantity of clinical and demographic metadata differed by source and by participant and was supplied without curation.

Participants in the prospective study were aged roughly 18 to 100 years, lived in 20 to 25 United States geographic areas, and enrolled through a virtual design. To assign participants to cohorts, the prospective study relied on clinical history that participants themselves reported in a screening survey and a study questionnaire. ImmuneRACE Cohort 3 recovered participants were defined by two consecutive negative NP/OP PCR tests, healthcare professional clearance, or symptom resolution. Each participant in the prospective study had whole blood, serum and a nasopharyngeal or oropharyngeal swab collected by mobile phlebotomists. Prospective study participants could optionally give additional blood draws and questionnaires over a roughly two-month period. Prospective study blood samples were shipped either frozen or at room temperature before DNA extraction. Unmatched junction bases come to 6, with V trimmed by 2 bases and J by 5 bases. CDR1 is given as MGHRA and CDR2 as YSYEKL, both from the germline V gene. Including the terminal cysteine and phenylalanine, the CDR3 comprises 14 residues. Solely the CDR3 DNA is kept, with 42 bases framed from the first base.

TCRbeta CDR3 regions were amplified from genomic DNA by means of the immunoSEQ Assay, a bias-controlled multiplex PCR. Concerning the study's data processing: Nucleated cell counts per sample were estimated from amplification of reference gene primers within the assay. To quantify the absolute abundance of each unique TCRbeta CDR3 rearrangement, sequence reads were collapsed and filtered. For each sample, productive Simpson clonality was calculated by taking the square root of Simpson's diversity index across productive rearrangements. The clones in this table, taken by TCRdb from immuneACCESS, are in-frame only. Not every clone is retained; where verified, under half of the shortfall comes from an unresolved V gene, and the cause of the rest is unknown. V, J and clone size are those of that table, while D and trimming were read from the DNA. The sample table shows 300,000 to 400,000 clones, and 88% are seen once. Roughly 1.2% of the sample is in the top ten clones.

The clonotype originates from a young woman who had recovered from COVID-19. The receptor chain draws on TRBV4-1 and TRBJ2-7; 7 of the junction bases match TRBD1. Material for sequencing was PBMCs or T cells enriched from blood (not recorded which). The CDR3 reads CASSQMTGINEQYF. The sequenced DNA: TGCGCCAGCAGCCAAATGACAGGGATCAACGAGCAGTACTTC.